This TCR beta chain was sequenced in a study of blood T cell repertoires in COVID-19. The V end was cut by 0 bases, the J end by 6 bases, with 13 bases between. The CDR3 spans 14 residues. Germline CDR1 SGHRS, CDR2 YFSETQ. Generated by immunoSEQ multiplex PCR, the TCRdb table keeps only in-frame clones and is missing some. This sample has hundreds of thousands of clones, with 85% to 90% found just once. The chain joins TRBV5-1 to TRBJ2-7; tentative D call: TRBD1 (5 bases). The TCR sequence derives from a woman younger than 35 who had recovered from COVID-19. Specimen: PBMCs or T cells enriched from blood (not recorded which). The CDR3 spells CASSLGTGVREQYF. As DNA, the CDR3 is TGCGCCAGCAGCTTGGGAACAGGCGTCCGCGAGCAGTACTTC. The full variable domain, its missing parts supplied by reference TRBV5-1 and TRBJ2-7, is KAGVTQTPRYLIKTRGQQVTLSCSPISGHRSVSWYQQTPGQGLQFLFEYFSETQRNKGNFPGRFSGRQFSNSRSEMNVSTLELGDSALYLCASSLGTGVREQYFGPGTRLTVT.